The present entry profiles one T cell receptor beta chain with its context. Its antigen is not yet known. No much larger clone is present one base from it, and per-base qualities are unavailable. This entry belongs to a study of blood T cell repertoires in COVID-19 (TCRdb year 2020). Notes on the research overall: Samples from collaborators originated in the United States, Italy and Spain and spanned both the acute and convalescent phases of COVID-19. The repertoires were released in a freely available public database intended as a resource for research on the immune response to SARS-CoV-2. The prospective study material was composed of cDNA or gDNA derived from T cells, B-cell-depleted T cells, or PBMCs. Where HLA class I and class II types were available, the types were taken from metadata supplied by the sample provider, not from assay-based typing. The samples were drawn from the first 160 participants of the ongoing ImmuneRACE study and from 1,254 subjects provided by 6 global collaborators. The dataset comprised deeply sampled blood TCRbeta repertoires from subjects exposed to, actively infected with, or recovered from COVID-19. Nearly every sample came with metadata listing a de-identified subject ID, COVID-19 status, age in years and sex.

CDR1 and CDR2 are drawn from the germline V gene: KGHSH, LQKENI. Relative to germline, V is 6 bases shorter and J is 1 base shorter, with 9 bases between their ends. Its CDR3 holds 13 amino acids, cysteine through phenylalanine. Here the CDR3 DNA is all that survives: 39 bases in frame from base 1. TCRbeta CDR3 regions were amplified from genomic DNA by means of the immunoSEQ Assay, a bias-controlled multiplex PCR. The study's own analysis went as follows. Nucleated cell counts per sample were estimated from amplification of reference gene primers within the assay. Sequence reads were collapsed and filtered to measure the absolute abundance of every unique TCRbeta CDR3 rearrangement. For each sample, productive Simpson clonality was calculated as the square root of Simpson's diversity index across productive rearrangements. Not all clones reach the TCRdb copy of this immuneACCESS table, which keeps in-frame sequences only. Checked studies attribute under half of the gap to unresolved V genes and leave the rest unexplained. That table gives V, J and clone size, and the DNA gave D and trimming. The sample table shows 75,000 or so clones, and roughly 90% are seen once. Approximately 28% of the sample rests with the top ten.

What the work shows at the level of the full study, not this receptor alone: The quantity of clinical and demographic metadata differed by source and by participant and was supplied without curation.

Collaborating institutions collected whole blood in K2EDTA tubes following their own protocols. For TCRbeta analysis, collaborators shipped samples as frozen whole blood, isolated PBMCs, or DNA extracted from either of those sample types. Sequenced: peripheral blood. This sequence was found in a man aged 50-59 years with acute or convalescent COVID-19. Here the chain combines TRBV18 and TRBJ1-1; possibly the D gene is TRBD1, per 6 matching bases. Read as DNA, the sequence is TGTGCCAGCTCCCTGGACAGGAACACTGAAGCTTTCTTT. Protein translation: CASSLDRNTEAFF.